This TCR beta chain originates from a study of CD8 T cells in Susac syndrome. As for the study in general: Patients with Susac syndrome, at blood draw, were therapy-naive, on corticosteroids, or on intravenous immunoglobulin alone.

The V end was cut by 1 base, the J end by 5 bases, with 20 bases between. CDR1 and CDR2 (germline): MNHNS, SASEGT. CDR3 length: 17 residues. A note on this clonotype: Antigen specificity is unknown.

Overall study results and limits: As the study acknowledged, the number of individuals who were part of its TCR sequencing and HLA analysis was relatively small. The CD4+ T cell repertoires of Susac syndrome were found to show no clonal expansion.

Reverse transcription used roughly 0.45 to 1 ug RNA and random hexamers. TCR beta CDR3 was amplified by immunoSEQ multiplex PCR. This amplification extended across 54 Vbeta and 13 Jbeta segments. TCRdb passed the immunoSEQ multiplex PCR reads through MiXCR, listing each CDR3 protein once. The sample has 100,000 or so distinct CDR3 sequences; about 94% are singletons. The sequenced sample consisted of CD4+ T cells from PBMCs. This chain links TRBV6-1 with TRBJ1-2; no reliable D call. This receptor was identified in a human donor with Susac syndrome. CDR3 loop: CASSEEFGVSPVYGYTF. The CDR3 DNA reads TGTGCCAGCAGTGAAGAATTTGGCGTCAGTCCAGTTTATGGCTACACCTTC.